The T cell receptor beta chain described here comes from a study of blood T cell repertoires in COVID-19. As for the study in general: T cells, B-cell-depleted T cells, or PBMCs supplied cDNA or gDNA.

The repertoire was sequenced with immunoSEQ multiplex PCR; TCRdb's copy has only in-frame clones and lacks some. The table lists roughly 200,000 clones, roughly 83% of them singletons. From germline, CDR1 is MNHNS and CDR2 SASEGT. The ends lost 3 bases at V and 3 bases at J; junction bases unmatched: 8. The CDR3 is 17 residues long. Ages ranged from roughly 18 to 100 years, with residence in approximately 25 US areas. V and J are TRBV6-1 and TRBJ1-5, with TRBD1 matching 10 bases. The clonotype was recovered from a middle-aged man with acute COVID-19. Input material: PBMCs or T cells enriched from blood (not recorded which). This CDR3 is CASSELTGGYYNQPQHF. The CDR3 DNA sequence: TGTGCCAGCAGTGAGCTGACAGGGGGCTATTACAATCAGCCCCAGCATTTT.